These T cell receptor beta chains were read from a single sample in a study of Ad26.COV2.S vaccination and SARS-CoV-2 variants. Assay: immunoSEQ multiplex PCR; the TCRdb copy retains only in-frame clones and omits some. The data show approximately 480,000 clones, roughly 85% seen once. Sequencing used peripheral blood, obtained in a trial of Ad26.COV2.S vaccine versus placebo. The receptors come from a person aged 18-65 years who received the Ad26.COV2.S COVID-19 vaccine or a placebo. The CDR3 runs from the conserved cysteine through the conserved F or W. The D gene is left open where the match is weak. Size is stated for part of the rows, as once, few or many counts, or as a class when the clone is expanded.

size: .; V: TRBV4-3; J: TRBJ1-2; D: TRBD1; CDR3: CASSRFQAGGLYGYTF; DNA: TGCGCCAGCAGCCGGTTTCAGGCAGGGGGGCTCTATGGCTACACCTTC
size: .; V: TRBV28; J: TRBJ1-6; D: .; CDR3: CASSLPGSLGSYNSPLHF; DNA: TGTGCCAGCAGTTTGCCAGGGAGTTTGGGGTCCTATAATTCACCCCTCCACTTT
size: .; V: TRBV29-1; J: TRBJ1-4; D: .; CDR3: CSVGLGHRNEKLFF; DNA: TGCAGCGTTGGACTGGGACATCGTAATGAAAAACTGTTTTTT
size: .; V: TRBV9; J: TRBJ1-1; D: TRBD1; CDR3: CASSPRQGALNTEAFF; DNA: TGTGCCAGCAGCCCCCGACAGGGGGCTCTTAACACTGAAGCTTTCTTT
size: few; V: TRBV28; J: TRBJ1-2; D: .; CDR3: CASGRRVGGYTF; DNA: TGTGCCAGCGGAAGGAGGGTAGGCGGCTACACCTTC
size: .; V: TRBV29-1; J: TRBJ1-1; D: .; CDR3: CSVAGDRTMNTEAFF; DNA: TGCAGCGTCGCAGGAGACCGAACCATGAACACTGAAGCTTTCTTT
size: .; V: TRBV6-2/TRBV6-3; J: TRBJ1-5; D: .; CDR3: CASSPPWGTPQHF; DNA: TGTGCCAGCAGCCCGCCGTGGGGAACGCCCCAGCATTTT
size: .; V: TRBV5-1; J: TRBJ2-7; D: TRBD2; CDR3: CASSSDPGLHYEQYF; DNA: TGCGCCAGCAGCTCGGACCCGGGACTACACTACGAGCAGTACTTC
size: .; V: TRBV7-3; J: TRBJ2-3; D: .; CDR3: CASSRDTSSTDTQYF; DNA: TGTGCCAGCAGCCGGGACACTTCTAGCACAGATACGCAGTATTTT
size: .; V: TRBV4-2; J: TRBJ2-2; D: .; CDR3: CASSQDIVPGELFF; DNA: TGTGCCAGCAGCCAAGATATAGTTCCCGGGGAGCTGTTTTTT
size: many; V: TRBV4-1; J: TRBJ1-4; D: .; CDR3: CASSPMTTLEKLFF; DNA: TGCGCCAGCAGCCCCATGACGACACTTGAAAAACTGTTTTTT